This record concerns one TCR beta chain sequence. These data originate in a study of T cell repertoires in cytomegalovirus infection. From the reads, TCRdb called clonotypes with MiXCR, one entry per CDR3 protein. Of fewer than 300,000 distinct CDR3 sequences detected, about 26% appear once; the ten largest clones hold roughly 13%. This CDR3 is built from 16 residues. J lost 7 bases, V lost 2 bases, and 10 bases had no gene match. The germline V gene has CDR1 KGHSH and CDR2 LQKENI. The receptor comes from a human donor in good health (CMV status not recorded). Some clones in this sample may be carry-over from other donors' samples. The V gene is TRBV18, the J gene TRBJ2-1; TRBD2 agrees at 8 bases. The source material was PBMCs. As DNA, the CDR3 is TGTGCCAGCTCACCAAAGGCAGCGGGAGTGTTGAATGAGCAGTTCTTC. Protein: CASSPKAAGVLNEQFF.